A single sample is the source of the 16 T cell receptor beta chains below, sequenced in a study of cytomegalovirus exposure and HLA in healthy donors. The PCR had 60 Vbeta and 13 Jbeta primers. Clones were read by immunoSEQ multiplex PCR, and TCRdb kept only the in-frame ones, dropping some. The table lists about 190,000 clones, around 81% of them singletons. The sample was PBMCs. The receptor set was obtained from a woman aged 25 to 45 in good health and CMV-seronegative.

V gene TRBV5-1 combines with J gene TRBJ2-1, with 8 bases identical to TRBD1. CDR1 SGHRS and CDR2 YFSETQ come from the germline V gene. The CDR3 extends over 14 amino acids. J was trimmed by 7 bases and V by 7 bases; bases with no gene match: 10. This CDR3 reads CASHFGQGLNEQFF. The CDR3 nucleotides read TGCGCCAGCCACTTTGGACAGGGTTTGAATGAGCAGTTCTTC.

CDR3: CASRPRDIRENTEAFF. CDR3 coding DNA: TGTGCCAGCAGACCAAGGGACATACGGGAGAACACTGAAGCTTTCTTT. The V gene is TRBV28, the J gene TRBJ1-1, with D possibly matching TRBD1 (6 bases). The CDR3 sequence is 16 residues long. The germline V and J ends were trimmed by 6 bases and 1 base, with 18 bases remaining between them. In germline, CDR1 is MDHEN, CDR2 SYDVKM.

V and J are TRBV5-1 and TRBJ1-1; 7 nucleotides agree with TRBD1. Looked up from germline, CDR1 is SGHRS and CDR2 is YFSETQ. With 2 bases clipped from V and 4 bases from J, the junction kept 8 bases outside the gene matches. The CDR3 has 15 residues. CDR3 DNA: TGCGCCAGCAGCTTAGAGACAGGGACCCTCACTGAAGCTTTCTTT. Translation gives CASSLETGTLTEAFF.

The gene calls are TRBV21-1 and TRBJ2-7; the D call TRBD2 from the table was never checked on the DNA. TRBV21-1 is listed as a pseudogene. The CDR3 has 13 amino acids. CDR3 bases: TGTGCCAGCAGCAAAGGCGGATACTACGAGCAGTACTTC. Residues: CASSKGGYYEQYF.

DNA for the CDR3: TGTGCCAGCAGCTTATTTTCAGGTGCAGGGGCCTATGGCTACACCTTC. This codes for CASSLFSGAGAYGYTF. This chain connects TRBV11-2 to TRBJ1-2; D is possibly TRBD1 (6 bases). V was trimmed by 2 bases and J by 4 bases, leaving 17 bases between them. Germline V CDR1 and CDR2: SGHAT, FQNNGV. The CDR3 has 16 residues.

Only one count was recorded for this clone. This chain links TRBV2 with TRBJ1-5, with 7 bases fitting TRBD1. Germline V gene lookup returns CDR1 SNHLY and CDR2 FYNNEI. This CDR3 is built from 13 residues. The V and J ends lost 10 bases and 9 bases, in that order; junction bases with no gene match: 12. This chain's CDR3 is CATQGGSGGPQHF. CDR3 in DNA: TGTGCCACCCAGGGGGGCTCCGGAGGGCCCCAGCATTTT.

The rearrangement links TRBV28 to TRBJ1-2; 9 bases are shared with TRBD1. The germline V gene encodes CDR1 MDHEN and CDR2 SYDVKM. The junction had 9 bases not matched to a gene; V was cut back by 4 bases and J by 6 bases. The CDR3 runs 15 residues. The CDR3 region is CASSSLGTGIDGYTF. Here the CDR3 DNA reads TGTGCCAGCAGTTCCCTCGGGACAGGGATCGATGGCTACACCTTC.

This clone was detected only a few times. This chain joins TRBV6-1 and TRBJ1-4; no reliable D call. V was clipped by 6 bases and J by 0 bases, with 11 bases between them. This CDR3 is built from 15 residues. Germline-derived CDR1 and CDR2 are MNHNS and SASEGT. In nucleotides, the CDR3 is TGTGCCAGCAGGTCAGGTGTTGCAACTAATGAAAAACTGTTTTTT. It specifies CASRSGVATNEKLFF.

The rearrangement links TRBV10-1 to TRBJ2-3, with 14 bases lining up with TRBD2. Per the germline V gene, CDR1 is WNHNN and CDR2 is SYGVQD (reference sequence). The length of the CDR3 is 17 residues. Germline trimming cut 6 bases from V and 4 bases from J; bases unmatched to any gene: 9. CDR3 nucleotides: TGCGCCAGCAGGGAAAGGACTAGCGGGAGGAGGTCAGATACGCAGTATTTT. Protein sequence: CASRERTSGRRSDTQYF.

The rearrangement joins TRBV7-9 to TRBJ2-2; D possibly corresponds to TRBD1 (6 bases). CDR1 and CDR2 (germline): SEHNR, FQNEAQ (reference sequence). This CDR3 is built from 14 residues. The germline V and J ends were trimmed by 2 bases and 6 bases, with 10 bases remaining between them. The CDR3 sequence: CASSLSAGAGELFF. CDR3 bases: TGTGCCAGCAGCTTAAGTGCAGGGGCCGGGGAGCTGTTTTTT.

The chain links TRBV6-5 to TRBJ2-3; possible D gene TRBD1, 6 bases. Germline lookup yields CDR1 MNHEY and CDR2 SVGAGI. V was cut by 7 bases and J by 2 bases, with 13 bases left in between. The CDR3 extends over 14 amino acids. CDR3 DNA: TGTGCCAGCAAACCGGGACAAGTCACAGATACGCAGTATTTT. Protein sequence: CASKPGQVTDTQYF.

This chain connects TRBV6-5 to TRBJ1-1; the D is unclear. Trimming removed 5 bases from V and 3 bases from J, with 10 bases in between. Germline CDR1 MNHEY, CDR2 SVGAGI. The CDR3 extends over 13 amino acids. CDR3 protein: CASSAIQYTEAFF. Written as DNA, the CDR3 is TGTGCCAGCAGTGCCATTCAGTACACTGAAGCTTTCTTT.

The chain couples TRBV7-2 to TRBJ2-7; TRBD1 is a possible D gene (6 bases). The germline V gene has CDR1 SGHTA and CDR2 FQGNSA. V was cut by 5 bases and J by 4 bases, with 15 bases left in between. The length of the CDR3 is 14 residues. As DNA, the CDR3 is TGTGCCAGCAGCGAACAGGGTAGGCGGTACGAGCAGTACTTC. Amino acid sequence: CASSEQGRRYEQYF.

This clone was detected only a few times. This sequence joins TRBV18 and TRBJ2-3; 8 bases are shared with TRBD1. The junction had 3 bases not matched to a gene; V was cut back by 3 bases and J by 4 bases. Germline values: CDR1 KGHSH, CDR2 LQKENI. CDR3 length: 14 amino acids. For the CDR3, the DNA is TGTGCCAGCTCACCGACAGGGGTTGCAGATACGCAGTATTTT. Amino acids: CASSPTGVADTQYF.

The V and J genes are TRBV18 and TRBJ2-3, with a tentative D call TRBD1 (6 bases). The CDR3 consists of 15 residues. V was shortened by 2 bases and J by 1 base, with 10 bases between the two germline ends. The V gene's germline CDR1 is KGHSH and CDR2 LQKENI. CDR3: CASSPSQGRTDTQYF. The CDR3 DNA sequence: TGTGCCAGCTCACCATCTCAGGGGCGCACAGATACGCAGTATTTT.

V is TRBV28 and J is TRBJ2-1; a weak D match, TRBD2 (6 bases). Trimming stripped 6 bases from V and 1 base from J, with 10 bases between. The germline V gene encodes CDR1 MDHEN and CDR2 SYDVKM. The CDR3 loop spans 14 amino acids. For the CDR3, the DNA is TGTGCCAGCAGGGGGGGTTTGTCCTACAATGAGCAGTTCTTC. Translated: CASRGGLSYNEQFF.